The entry that follows covers one T cell receptor beta chain sequence. This sample was included in a study of blood T cells in healthy people across ages. With V trimmed by 3 bases and J by 4 bases, 1 base remained unmatched. The CDR3 extends over 13 amino acids. CDR1 and CDR2 (germline): SQVTM, ANQGSEA. For the second PCR, which ran for about 7 to 11 cycles, a sample-barcoded 5' primer and a J-beta primer mix were used. Each CDR3 protein gets one entry after TCRdb re-called the 5' RACE reads with MiXCR. The sample holds roughly 1 million distinct CDR3 sequences, roughly 24% seen once. This same sample was also taken into another study, of T cells of mothers and their children.

This clonotype was obtained from a girl aged 2 to 9 in good health. Sequencing used blood. The chain links TRBV29-1 to TRBJ2-2, with 8 bases aligning to TRBD1. In DNA, the CDR3 is TGCAGCGTTGACACAGGGGGCACCGGGGAGCTGTTTTTT. This codes for CSVDTGGTGELFF.